The entry that follows covers one T cell receptor beta chain sequence. Generated by immunoSEQ multiplex PCR, the TCRdb table keeps only in-frame clones and is missing some. The sample holds about 240,000 clones, about 86% seen once. The entry originates in a study of Tregs in tolerant kidney transplant recipients. The CDR3 is 15 amino acids. The germline V gene encodes CDR1 SGHRS and CDR2 YFSETQ. The V and J ends lost 0 bases and 4 bases respectively, with 13 bases between them. This clonotype was obtained from a human donor in good health. The sample consisted of CD4+ T cells from blood. The chain carries TRBV5-1 and TRBJ1-2; weak D call: TRBD1 (6 bases). CDR3 amino acids: CASSLVSGQPYGYTF. DNA of the CDR3: TGCGCCAGCAGCTTGGTCTCCGGACAGCCCTATGGCTACACCTTC.